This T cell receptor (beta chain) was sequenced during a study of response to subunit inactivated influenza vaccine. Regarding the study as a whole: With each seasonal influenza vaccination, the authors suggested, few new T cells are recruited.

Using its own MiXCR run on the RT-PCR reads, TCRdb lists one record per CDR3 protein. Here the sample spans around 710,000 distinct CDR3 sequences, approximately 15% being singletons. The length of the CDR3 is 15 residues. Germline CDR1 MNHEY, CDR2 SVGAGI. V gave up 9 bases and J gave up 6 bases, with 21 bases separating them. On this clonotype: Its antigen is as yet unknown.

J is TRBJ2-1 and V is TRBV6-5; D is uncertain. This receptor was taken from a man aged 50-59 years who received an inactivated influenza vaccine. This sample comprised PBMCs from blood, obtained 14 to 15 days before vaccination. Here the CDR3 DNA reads TGTGCCAGTAGGTTAGCAAGCCCTCCATTCAATGAGCAGTTCTTC. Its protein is CASRLASPPFNEQFF.